The following is a T cell receptor beta chain sequence with its context. This specimen belongs to a study of shared clonotypes between healthy human individuals. V lost 2 bases and J 9 bases, leaving 5 bases between the germline ends. The CDR3 spans 11 residues. In germline, CDR1 is MNHNY, CDR2 SVGAGI (reference sequence). Clones were sequenced by immunoSEQ multiplex PCR, and TCRdb holds only the in-frame ones, with some missing. The sample records hundreds of thousands of clones, around 78% being singletons. This clonotype was sampled from a woman between 35 and 50 years old in good health. Some clones in this sample may be carry-over from other donors' samples. The gene calls are TRBV6-6 and TRBJ2-1, with D unresolved. Sequenced input: PBMCs. As DNA, the CDR3 is TGTGCCAGCAGTTACGGGCGTGAGCAGTTCTTC. Its translation: CASSYGREQFF.